This T cell receptor beta chain comes out of a study of blood T cell repertoires in COVID-19. Study as a whole: PBMCs, B-cell-depleted T cells, or T cells were the source of the cDNA or gDNA that made up the material.

TCRdb's table, derived via immunoSEQ multiplex PCR, lists solely in-frame clones and lacks some. This sample has 350,000 to 550,000 clones, with more than 85% found just once. Germline V CDR1 and CDR2: SGHRS, YFSETQ. The CDR3 totals 17 residues. V lost 0 bases, J lost 2 bases, and 5 bases stayed unmatched. The receptor comes from a woman between 25 and 40 years old with acute or convalescent COVID-19. What was sequenced was peripheral blood. The chain recombines TRBV5-1 with TRBJ2-5; 12 bases fit TRBD2. CDR3 bases: TGCGCCAGCAGCTTGGGCCCGACTAGCGGGGGACAAGAGACCCAGTACTTC. Amino acid sequence: CASSLGPTSGGQETQYF. The variable domain in full, with the rest retrieved from reference TRBV5-1 and TRBJ2-5, is KAGVTQTPRYLIKTRGQQVTLSCSPISGHRSVSWYQQTPGQGLQFLFEYFSETQRNKGNFPGRFSGRQFSNSRSEMNVSTLELGDSALYLCASSLGPTSGGQETQYFGPGTRLLVL.